This entry describes one T cell receptor (beta chain). The specificity of this receptor is unknown. Base qualities are not provided; no much larger clone lies one nucleotide away. These data are taken from a study of OX40 agonist ivuxolimab in advanced cancers. Concerning the study at large: Ivuxolimab, which targeted the costimulatory receptor OX40 (CD134), was an agonistic, fully human IgG2 monoclonal antibody. The paper describes the monotherapy dose-escalation part (N of about 52 patients) of the phase I trial of ivuxolimab. Of the 50 to 55 patients in dose escalation, 19 had hepatocellular carcinoma, about 15 had melanoma, 9 had renal cell carcinoma and 9 had head and neck cancer. Partial responses occurred in three dose-escalation patients: two with cutaneous melanoma and one with hepatocellular carcinoma. Patients were allowed to have had prior anti-PD-1, anti-PD-L1 or anti-CTLA-4 therapy, and approximately 40% of the dose-escalation patients had been treated with checkpoint inhibitors. A male proportion of roughly 80% and a mean age of roughly 58 years, ranging from 23 to 79, were recorded for the dose-escalation cohort. The purpose of peripheral TCRbeta sequencing was to test whether ivuxolimab changed TCR sequence diversity and led to clonal T-cell expansion. Intravenous ivuxolimab was administered to patients every 2 weeks at six dose levels: 0.01, 0.1, 0.3, 1.5, 3 and 10 mg/kg.

General study outcomes and caveats: Antigen specificity was not determined for the clonally expanded peripheral T cells. In the 0.1-3.0 mg/kg groups, partial responders were among the patients with the lowest normalized peripheral clonal expansion, particularly in CD8+ T cells. After ivuxolimab, CD8+ T cells had more expanded clones than CD4+ T cells on average. Low levels of normalized T-cell clonal expansion were also seen in some patients who did not respond. At doses from 0.1 to 3.0 mg/kg, clonal expansion was seen in both CD4+ and CD8+ blood T cells between baseline and week 6.

The trial excluded patients who had a history of autoimmune disease or who were on systemic immunosuppression. In every dose cohort, peripheral blood was drawn for TCR sequencing at baseline, cycle 4 day 1, and cycle 7 day 1. The samples were taken from a phase I, first-in-human, multicenter, open-label dose-escalation trial of ivuxolimab. The trial enrolled adults with locally advanced or metastatic head and neck squamous cell, hepatocellular, melanoma or renal cell carcinoma. Before TCR sequencing, CD4+ and CD8+ T cells were separately sorted from peripheral blood. V ends up 3 bases short and J 10 bases short, with an unmatched junction base count of 6. CDR1 MNHEY and CDR2 SMNVEV are derived from the germline V gene (reference sequence). The CDR3 sequence holds 13 residues, the cysteine and phenylalanine included. The entry retains the CDR3 DNA only, 39 bases that are in frame from base 1. Genomic DNA was extracted from sorted cells for sequencing of the TCRbeta CDR3 region. TCRbeta CDR3 regions were sequenced using the immunoSEQ Assay. The immuneACCESS repertoire file appears here via TCRdb, limited to in-frame rearrangements. These files lack a portion of the clones; in checked studies, under half of the deficit traces to unresolved V genes, and the cause of the others is not known. The sample table contains around 51,000 clones; only one count was recorded for around 87% of them. Of the sample, 10% is held by the ten largest clones.

This receptor was taken from an adult with an advanced solid tumor such as melanoma, head and neck, liver or kidney cancer. The chain links TRBV27 with TRBJ1-2; 9 middle bases align to TRBD1. The sequencing here drew on CD4+ or CD8+ T cells sorted from blood, taken in a trial of the OX40 agonist ivuxolimab. The CDR3: CASSFSGTGYYTF. The sequence in DNA is TGTGCCAGCAGTTTCTCCGGGACAGGGTACTACACCTTC.